The T cell receptor beta chain under discussion was sequenced for a study of blood T cell repertoires in COVID-19. The table lists this clone with a few counts. Germline V gives CDR1 MNHNY, CDR2 SVGAGI (reference sequence). Trimming shortened V by 2 bases and J by 6 bases, and 10 bases separated the two germline ends. The CDR3 is made up of 13 amino acids. This table comes from immunoSEQ multiplex PCR, and its TCRdb copy is limited to in-frame clones, with some not included. The table has under 200,000 clones, 85% to 90% seen once; the top ten hold around 6%. This rearrangement joins TRBV6-6 to TRBJ1-1; D is unclear. The TCR originated in a man in his forties with active or convalescent COVID-19. Sequenced sample: peripheral blood. CDR3 bases: TGTGCCAGCAGTTACGGGGAGCACGCTGAAGCTTTCTTT. Amino acid sequence: CASSYGEHAEAFF.